Listed below are T cell receptor beta chains from one sample, sequenced in a study of T cells in tuberculosis. Assay: immunoSEQ multiplex PCR; the TCRdb copy retains only in-frame clones and omits some. Of fewer than 40,000 clones in the sample, over 95% were seen once. Sequencing was done on a sample of PBMCs. These TCRs come from a donor aged 10-30 years with latent tuberculosis or without tuberculosis infection. The CDR3 runs from the conserved cysteine through the conserved F or W. The D gene is left open where the match is weak. The size of a clone is reported for some rows only, either as once, few or many, or as a class for expanded clones.

size,V,J,D,CDR3,DNA
NA,TRBV6-4,TRBJ2-5,TRBD2,CASSVLLAGVKTQYF,TGTGCCAGCAGTGTGTTACTAGCGGGGGTAAAGACCCAGTACTTC
NA,TRBV9,TRBJ1-5,NA,CASSVGDGGDQPQHF,TGTGCCAGCAGCGTAGGAGATGGAGGTGATCAGCCCCAGCATTTT
NA,TRBV15,TRBJ2-6,NA,CATSRPSETNVLTF,TGTGCCACCAGCAGGCCTAGCGAGACCAACGTCCTGACTTTC
NA,TRBV5-1,TRBJ2-1,TRBD1,CASSLGDSSYNEQFF,TGCGCCAGCAGCTTGGGGGACAGCTCCTACAATGAGCAGTTCTTC
NA,TRBV7-9,TRBJ2-7,TRBD1,CASSVNSGTGTPQYF,TGTGCCAGCAGCGTAAACTCCGGGACAGGGACCCCCCAGTACTTC
NA,TRBV11-2,TRBJ2-7,NA,CASSVHREEQYF,TGTGCCAGCAGCGTACACCGGGAGGAGCAGTACTTC
NA,TRBV29-1,TRBJ2-2,TRBD1,CSVAPDRGGGELFF,TGCAGCGTTGCACCCGACAGGGGCGGCGGGGAGCTGTTTTTT
NA,TRBV2,TRBJ1-2,NA,CASSSGGYGYTF,TGTGCCAGCAGTAGCGGAGGGTATGGCTACACCTTC
NA,TRBV9,TRBJ2-3,NA,CASSGESTDTQYF,TGTGCCAGCAGCGGAGAGTCCACAGATACGCAGTATTTT
once,TRBV30,TRBJ1-1,NA,CAWSQGWDTEAFF,TGTGCCTGGAGCCAGGGGTGGGACACTGAAGCTTTCTTT
NA,TRBV4-3,TRBJ1-2,TRBD1,CASSHGTGVHGYTF,TGCGCCAGCAGCCACGGGACAGGGGTCCATGGCTACACCTTC
NA,TRBV5-4,TRBJ2-1,TRBD2,CASSLGGRAVEQFF,TGTGCCAGCAGCTTGGGCGGGAGGGCCGTTGAGCAGTTCTTC
NA,TRBV5-1,TRBJ2-7,NA,CASSTADGTYEQYF,TGCGCCAGCAGCACCGCGGACGGGACCTACGAGCAGTACTTC
NA,TRBV5-1,TRBJ2-2,NA,CASRAPGLYTGELFF,TGCGCCAGCAGGGCCCCAGGGCTTTACACCGGGGAGCTGTTTTTT
NA,TRBV29-1,TRBJ2-3,TRBD2,CSVAMGLAGEADTQYF,TGCAGCGTTGCAATGGGACTAGCGGGAGAGGCAGATACGCAGTATTTT
NA,TRBV21-1,TRBJ1-2,NA,CASSTRQGKLYGYTF,TGTGCCAGCAGCACGCGACAGGGCAAGCTCTATGGCTACACCTTC
NA,TRBV23-1,TRBJ2-5,TRBD2,CASSRGWGGQETQYF,TGCGCCAGCAGCCGGGGTTGGGGGGGTCAAGAGACCCAGTACTTC
NA,TRBV20-1,TRBJ2-7,NA,CSPREQYF,TGCAGCCCCAGGGAGCAGTACTTC
NA,TRBV30,TRBJ2-6,TRBD1,CAWKPGQGTGGANVLTF,TGTGCCTGGAAACCGGGACAGGGGACGGGGGGGGCCAACGTCCTGACTTTC
NA,TRBV7-3,TRBJ2-1,TRBD1,CASSLGQGNNEQFF,TGTGCCAGCAGCTTGGGACAGGGAAACAATGAGCAGTTCTTC
NA,TRBV6-5,TRBJ2-7,TRBD1,CASSYTQGAYYEQYF,TGTGCCAGCAGTTACACACAGGGGGCCTACTACGAGCAGTACTTC
NA,TRBV11-2,TRBJ2-1,NA,CASSLQGSNEQFF,TGTGCCAGCAGCTTACAGGGTTCCAATGAGCAGTTCTTC
NA,TRBV10-3,TRBJ2-7,TRBD1,CAISEGQGDEQYF,TGTGCCATCAGTGAGGGACAGGGAGACGAGCAGTACTTC
NA,TRBV27,TRBJ2-7,NA,CASSKDRSYEQYF,TGTGCCAGCAGCAAAGACAGGTCCTACGAGCAGTACTTC
NA,TRBV5-1,TRBJ2-3,TRBD2,CASSFGLAGTDTQYF,TGCGCCAGCAGCTTCGGACTAGCGGGCACAGATACGCAGTATTTT
NA,TRBV7-9,TRBJ2-5,NA,CASSLTRGQETQYF,TGTGCCAGCAGCTTGACTAGGGGCCAAGAGACCCAGTACTTC
NA,TRBV2,TRBJ2-3,TRBD2,CANLGAGSTDTQYF,TGTGCCAACTTGGGAGCGGGGTCCACAGATACGCAGTATTTT
NA,TRBV6-1,TRBJ1-1,NA,CASSDGSMNTEAFF,TGTGCCAGCAGTGACGGGAGTATGAACACTGAAGCTTTCTTT
NA,TRBV27,TRBJ1-4,NA,CASSLWGPREKLFF,TGTGCCAGCAGTTTATGGGGCCCGCGGGAAAAACTGTTTTTT
once,TRBV19,TRBJ2-7,NA,CASGQLYEQYF,TGTGCCAGTGGACAGCTCTACGAGCAGTACTTC
NA,TRBV2,TRBJ2-7,NA,CASGPYEQYF,TGTGCCAGCGGGCCCTACGAGCAGTACTTC
NA,TRBV6-1,TRBJ1-1,NA,CASIQRRIPTEAFF,TGTGCCAGCATCCAGAGGAGGATCCCCACTGAAGCTTTCTTT
NA,TRBV10-1,TRBJ2-7,TRBD2,CATSGTSGAGSYEQYF,TGCGCCACCTCCGGGACTAGCGGGGCGGGTTCCTACGAGCAGTACTTC
NA,TRBV6-6,TRBJ1-2,TRBD1,CATSSGGWGYTF,TGTGCCACATCATCAGGGGGCTGGGGCTACACCTTC
NA,TRBV5-4,TRBJ1-1,NA,CASSLGAYTEAFF,TGTGCCAGCAGCCTGGGAGCATACACTGAAGCTTTCTTT
NA,TRBV5-6,TRBJ1-2,TRBD1,CASSPDRGNYGYTF,TGTGCCAGCAGCCCGGACAGGGGGAACTATGGCTACACCTTC
NA,TRBV29-1,TRBJ1-2,NA,CSVAGRGYTF,TGCAGCGTGGCGGGGCGAGGCTACACCTTC
NA,TRBV7-2,TRBJ2-5,NA,CASSTGETQYF,TGTGCCAGCAGCACCGGGGAGACCCAGTACTTC
once,TRBV27,TRBJ2-7,TRBD2,CASSLGLAGDYEQYF,TGTGCCAGCAGTTTGGGACTAGCGGGAGACTACGAGCAGTACTTC
NA,TRBV27,TRBJ2-1,NA,CASSLRQSYNEQFF,TGTGCCAGCAGTTTGCGGCAATCCTACAATGAGCAGTTCTTC
NA,TRBV11-2,TRBJ2-1,TRBD2,CASSFSLSGTYNEQFF,TGTGCCAGCAGCTTTTCCCTCAGCGGGACCTACAATGAGCAGTTCTTC
NA,TRBV4-1,TRBJ2-7,NA,CASSQNRGISYEQYF,TGCGCCAGCAGCCAAAACCGGGGGATCTCCTACGAGCAGTACTTC
NA,TRBV19,TRBJ1-3,NA,CASSIQGIGNTIYF,TGTGCCAGTAGTATACAGGGGATTGGAAACACCATATATTTT
few,TRBV9,TRBJ2-1,TRBD2,CASSGTSNEQFF,TGTGCCAGCAGCGGGACTAGCAATGAGCAGTTCTTC
NA,TRBV11-3,TRBJ2-1,TRBD2,CASSPQRSGSLNEQFF,TGTGCCAGCAGCCCTCAACGAAGCGGGAGCCTCAATGAGCAGTTCTTC
NA,TRBV28,TRBJ2-7,NA,CASSDFLYEQYF,TGTGCCAGCAGTGACTTCCTCTACGAGCAGTACTTC
NA,TRBV5-8,TRBJ2-1,TRBD1,CASSLGVQGAANEQFF,TGTGCCAGCAGCTTGGGGGTCCAGGGGGCTGCCAATGAGCAGTTCTTC
few,TRBV9,TRBJ2-2,NA,CASRDYSGELFF,TGTGCCAGCAGAGACTATTCCGGGGAGCTGTTTTTT
NA,TRBV6-5,TRBJ2-3,NA,CASSYAGAWNTDTQYF,TGTGCCAGCAGTTACGCGGGGGCCTGGAACACAGATACGCAGTATTTT